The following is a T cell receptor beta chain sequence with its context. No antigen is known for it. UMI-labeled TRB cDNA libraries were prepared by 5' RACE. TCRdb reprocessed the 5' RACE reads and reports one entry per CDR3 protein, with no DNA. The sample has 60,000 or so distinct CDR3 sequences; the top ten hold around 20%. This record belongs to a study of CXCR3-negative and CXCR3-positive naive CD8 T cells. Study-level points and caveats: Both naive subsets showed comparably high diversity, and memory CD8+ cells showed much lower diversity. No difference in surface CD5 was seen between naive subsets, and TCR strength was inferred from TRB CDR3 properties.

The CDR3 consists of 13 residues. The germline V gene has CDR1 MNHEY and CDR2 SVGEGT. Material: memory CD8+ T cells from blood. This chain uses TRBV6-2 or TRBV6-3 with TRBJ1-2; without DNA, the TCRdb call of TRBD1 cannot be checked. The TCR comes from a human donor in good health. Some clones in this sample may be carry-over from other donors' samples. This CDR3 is CASSSDIGDGYTF.